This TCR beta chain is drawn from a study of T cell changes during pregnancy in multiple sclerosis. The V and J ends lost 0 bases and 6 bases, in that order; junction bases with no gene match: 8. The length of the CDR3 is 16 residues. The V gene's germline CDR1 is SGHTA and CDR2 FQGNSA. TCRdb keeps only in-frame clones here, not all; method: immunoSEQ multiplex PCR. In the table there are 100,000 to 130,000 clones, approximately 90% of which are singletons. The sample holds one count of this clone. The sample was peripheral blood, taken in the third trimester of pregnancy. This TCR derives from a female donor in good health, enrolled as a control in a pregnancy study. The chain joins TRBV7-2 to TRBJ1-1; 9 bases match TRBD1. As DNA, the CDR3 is TGTGCCAGCAGCTTAGCATTACGGGGACAGGGCTCTGAAGCTTTCTTT. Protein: CASSLALRGQGSEAFF. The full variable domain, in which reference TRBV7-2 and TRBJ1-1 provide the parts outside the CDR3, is GAGVSQSPSNKVTEKGKDVELRCDPISGHTALYWYRQSLGQGLEFLIYFQGNSAPDKSGLPSDRFSAERTGGSVSTLTIQRTQQEDSAVYLCASSLALRGQGSEAFFGQGTRLTVV.